The clone carrying this T cell receptor (beta chain) has a count of ten or more. Its antigen is not identified. TCRbeta library construction was performed incorporating unique molecular identifiers. TCRdb re-called the PCR reads through MiXCR, storing one row per CDR3 protein. The data show 65,000 to 90,000 distinct CDR3 sequences, approximately 10% seen once. The sample originates from a study of T-cell reconstitution after alpha-beta-depleted transplantation in children. Study-wide results and caveats: Several hundred rapidly expanded clones from non-depleted graft cells reportedly supplied alpha-beta T cells about two months post-transplant. After transplant, high TCRbeta diversity at day 60 in some patients arose from surviving recipient T cells and thymic progenitors.

This CDR3 contains 15 residues. V lost 7 bases and J lost 0, with 16 bases in between. Germline-derived CDR1 and CDR2 are SNHLY and FYNNEI. The chain uses TRBV2 and TRBJ2-7; perhaps TRBD2 as D (6 bases). Material: PBMCs, obtained before TCRalphabeta/CD19-depleted stem cell transplant. This TCR was recovered from a boy between 5 and 17 years old with acute myeloid leukemia, due to receive a stem cell transplant. The CDR3 protein is CASTPGRSSSYEQYV. Written as DNA, the CDR3 is TGTGCCAGCACCCCAGGGAGGTCCAGCTCCTACGAGCAGTACGTC.